This TCR beta chain appears in the sequencing data of a study of blood T cell repertoires in COVID-19. Overall study: The analysed material was cDNA or gDNA that came from T cells, B-cell-depleted T cells, or PBMCs.

This clone was seen only once. How the authors handled the data: How many nucleated cells were present was estimated from reference gene primer amplification. Clones were sequenced by immunoSEQ multiplex PCR, and TCRdb holds only the in-frame ones, with some missing. V and J calls and clone size follow that table, whereas D and trimming were derived from the DNA. Of about 68,000 clones in the sample, roughly 80% are singletons; the top ten hold approximately 23%. This CDR3 contains 15 residues. Germline V gene lookup returns CDR1 SGDLS and CDR2 YYNGEE. V shed 3 bases and J 4 bases; nucleotides not matched to a gene: 7.

This receptor was obtained from a human donor in a cohort sampled during active COVID-19. The chain has TRBV9 and TRBJ1-5, with 7 bases identical to TRBD1. Sequencing used peripheral blood. CDR3 in amino acids: CASSEEGAWNQPQHF. CDR3 coding DNA: TGTGCCAGCAGCGAAGAGGGGGCTTGGAATCAGCCCCAGCATTTT.